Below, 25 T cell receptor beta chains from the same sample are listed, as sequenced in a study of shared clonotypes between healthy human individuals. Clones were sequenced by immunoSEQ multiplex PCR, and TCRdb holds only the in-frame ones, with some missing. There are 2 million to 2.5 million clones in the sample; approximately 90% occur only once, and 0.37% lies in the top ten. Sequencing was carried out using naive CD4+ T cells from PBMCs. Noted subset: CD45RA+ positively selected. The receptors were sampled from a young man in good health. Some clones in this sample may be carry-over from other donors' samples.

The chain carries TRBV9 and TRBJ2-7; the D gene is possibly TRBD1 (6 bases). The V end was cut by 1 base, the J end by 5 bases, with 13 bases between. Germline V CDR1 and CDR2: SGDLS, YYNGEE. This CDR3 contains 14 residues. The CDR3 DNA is TGTGCCAGCAGCGTACAGGGGTTTAGCGACGAGCAGTACTTC. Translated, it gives CASSVQGFSDEQYF.

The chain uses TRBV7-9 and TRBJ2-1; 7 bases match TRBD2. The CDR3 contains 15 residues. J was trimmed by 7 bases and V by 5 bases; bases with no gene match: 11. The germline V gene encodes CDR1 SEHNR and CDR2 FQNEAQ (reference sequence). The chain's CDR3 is CASSQREGSVNEQFF. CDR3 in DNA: TGTGCCAGCAGCCAGAGGGAGGGCAGTGTAAATGAGCAGTTCTTC.

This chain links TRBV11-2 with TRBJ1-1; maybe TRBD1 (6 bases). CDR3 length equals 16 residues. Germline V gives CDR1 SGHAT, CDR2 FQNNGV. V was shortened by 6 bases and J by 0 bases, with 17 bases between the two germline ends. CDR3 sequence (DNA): TGTGCCAGCAGTAAGACGTCTGGACAGATGAACACTGAAGCTTTCTTT. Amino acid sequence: CASSKTSGQMNTEAFF.

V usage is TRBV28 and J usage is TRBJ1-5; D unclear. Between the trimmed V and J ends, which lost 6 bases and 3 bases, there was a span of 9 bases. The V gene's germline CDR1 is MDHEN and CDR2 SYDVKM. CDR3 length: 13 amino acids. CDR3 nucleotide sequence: TGTGCCAGCAGACTTAGGGTCAATCAGCCCCAGCATTTT. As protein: CASRLRVNQPQHF.

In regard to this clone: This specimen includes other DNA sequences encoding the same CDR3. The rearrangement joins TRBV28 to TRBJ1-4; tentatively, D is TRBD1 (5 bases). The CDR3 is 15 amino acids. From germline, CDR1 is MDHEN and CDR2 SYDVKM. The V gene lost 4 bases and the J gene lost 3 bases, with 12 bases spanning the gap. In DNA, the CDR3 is TGTGCCAGCAGTTCCGCAGGGATAGCTAATGAAAAACTGTTTTTT. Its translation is CASSSAGIANEKLFF.

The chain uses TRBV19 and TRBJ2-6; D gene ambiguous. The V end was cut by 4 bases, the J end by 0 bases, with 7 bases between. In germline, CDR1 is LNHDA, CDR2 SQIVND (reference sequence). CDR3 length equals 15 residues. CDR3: CASSSLASGANVLTF. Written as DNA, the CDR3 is TGTGCCAGTAGTAGTCTGGCCTCTGGGGCCAACGTCCTGACTTTC.

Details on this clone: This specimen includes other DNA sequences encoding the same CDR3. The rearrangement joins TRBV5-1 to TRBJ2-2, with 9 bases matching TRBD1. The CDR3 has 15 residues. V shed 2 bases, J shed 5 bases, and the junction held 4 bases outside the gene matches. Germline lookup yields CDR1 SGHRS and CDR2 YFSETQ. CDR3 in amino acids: CASSLRTGDTGELFF. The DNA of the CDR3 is TGCGCCAGCAGCTTAAGGACAGGGGATACCGGGGAGCTGTTTTTT.

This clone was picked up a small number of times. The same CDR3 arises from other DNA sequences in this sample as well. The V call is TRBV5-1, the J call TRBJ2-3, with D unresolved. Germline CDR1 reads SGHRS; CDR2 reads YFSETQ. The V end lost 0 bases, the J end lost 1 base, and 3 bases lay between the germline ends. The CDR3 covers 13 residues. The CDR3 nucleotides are TGCGCCAGCAGCTTGGCGGGCACAGATACGCAGTATTTT. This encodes CASSLAGTDTQYF.

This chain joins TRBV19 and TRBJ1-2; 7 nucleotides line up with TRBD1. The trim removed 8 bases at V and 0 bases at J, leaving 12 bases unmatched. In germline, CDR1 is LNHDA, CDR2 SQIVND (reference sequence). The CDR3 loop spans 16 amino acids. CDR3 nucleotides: TGTGCCAGTGCTTCAACCCGACAGGGCCCTAACTATGGCTACACCTTC. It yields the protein CASASTRQGPNYGYTF.

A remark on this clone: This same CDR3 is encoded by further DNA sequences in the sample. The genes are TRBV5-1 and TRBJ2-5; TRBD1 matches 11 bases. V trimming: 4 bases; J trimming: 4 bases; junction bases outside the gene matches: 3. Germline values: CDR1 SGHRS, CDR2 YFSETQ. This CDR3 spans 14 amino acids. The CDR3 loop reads CASSAGTGGETQYF. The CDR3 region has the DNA TGCGCCAGCAGCGCCGGGACAGGGGGAGAGACCCAGTACTTC.

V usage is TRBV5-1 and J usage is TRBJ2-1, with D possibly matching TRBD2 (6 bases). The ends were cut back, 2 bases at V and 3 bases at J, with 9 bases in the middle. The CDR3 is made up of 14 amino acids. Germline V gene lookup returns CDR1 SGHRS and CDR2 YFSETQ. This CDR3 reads CASSFSSDYNEQFF. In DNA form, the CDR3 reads TGCGCCAGCAGCTTTTCTAGCGACTACAATGAGCAGTTCTTC.

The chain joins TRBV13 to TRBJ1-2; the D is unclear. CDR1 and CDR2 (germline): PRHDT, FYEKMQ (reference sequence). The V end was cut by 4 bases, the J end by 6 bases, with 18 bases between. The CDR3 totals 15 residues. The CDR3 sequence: CASSSTSRSGNGYTF. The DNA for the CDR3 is TGTGCCAGCAGCTCCACCTCCCGGTCGGGAAATGGCTACACCTTC.

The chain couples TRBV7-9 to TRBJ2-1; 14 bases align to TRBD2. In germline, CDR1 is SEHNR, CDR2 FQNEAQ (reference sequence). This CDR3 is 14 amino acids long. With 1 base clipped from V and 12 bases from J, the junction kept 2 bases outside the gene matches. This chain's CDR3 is CASSLGLAGGSQFF. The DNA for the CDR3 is TGTGCCAGCAGCTTAGGACTAGCGGGAGGGTCGCAGTTCTTC.

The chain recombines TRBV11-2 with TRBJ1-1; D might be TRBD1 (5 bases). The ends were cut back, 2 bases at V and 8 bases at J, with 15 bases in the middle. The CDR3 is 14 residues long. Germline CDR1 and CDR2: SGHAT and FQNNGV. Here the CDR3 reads CASSLKGASMEAFF. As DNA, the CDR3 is TGTGCCAGCAGCTTAAAAGGGGCTAGCATGGAAGCTTTCTTT.

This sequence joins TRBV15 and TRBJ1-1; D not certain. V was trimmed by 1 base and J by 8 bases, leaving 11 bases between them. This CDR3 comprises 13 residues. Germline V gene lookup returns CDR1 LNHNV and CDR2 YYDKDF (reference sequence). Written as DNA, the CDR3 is TGTGCCACCAGCAGAGGAGGGAATAGGGAAGCTTTCTTT. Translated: CATSRGGNREAFF.

For the CDR3, the DNA is TGTGCCAGCAGCTTAATATTCCTAGCGGGATACACCGGGGAGCTGTTTTTT. Amino acid sequence: CASSLIFLAGYTGELFF. The genes are TRBV7-2 and TRBJ2-2; 9 bases line up with TRBD2. CDR1 SGHTA and CDR2 FQGNSA come from the germline V gene. The ends lost 2 bases at V and 3 bases at J; junction bases unmatched: 7. This CDR3 comprises 17 residues.

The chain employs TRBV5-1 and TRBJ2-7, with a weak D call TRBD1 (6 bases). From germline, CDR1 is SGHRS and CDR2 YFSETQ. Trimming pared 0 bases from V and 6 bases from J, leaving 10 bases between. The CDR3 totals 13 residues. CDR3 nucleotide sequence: TGCGCCAGCAGCTTGGACAGGGATCGCGAGCAGTACTTC. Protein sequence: CASSLDRDREQYF. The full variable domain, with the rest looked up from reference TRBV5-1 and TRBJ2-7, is KAGVTQTPRYLIKTRGQQVTLSCSPISGHRSVSWYQQTPGQGLQFLFEYFSETQRNKGNFPGRFSGRQFSNSRSEMNVSTLELGDSALYLCASSLDRDREQYFGPGTRLTVT.

Here the CDR3 reads CASKLRPDTEAFF. The CDR3 coding sequence is TGCGCCAGCAAATTGCGGCCCGACACTGAAGCTTTCTTT. This chain joins TRBV10-1 and TRBJ1-1, with D unresolved. The CDR3 runs to 13 residues. V was cut by 7 bases and J by 3 bases, with 12 bases left in between. Germline values: CDR1 WNHNN, CDR2 SYGVQD (reference sequence).

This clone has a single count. This chain's CDR3 is CASSSGPQGAGNTIYF. CDR3 nucleotides: TGTGCCAGCAGCTCCGGACCACAGGGGGCGGGAAACACCATATATTTT. V usage is TRBV7-3 and J usage is TRBJ1-3; 9 bases are a match to TRBD1. With V trimmed by 4 bases and J by 4 bases, 8 bases remained unmatched. The germline CDR1 and CDR2 sequences are SGHTA and FQGTGA. This CDR3 has 16 amino acids.

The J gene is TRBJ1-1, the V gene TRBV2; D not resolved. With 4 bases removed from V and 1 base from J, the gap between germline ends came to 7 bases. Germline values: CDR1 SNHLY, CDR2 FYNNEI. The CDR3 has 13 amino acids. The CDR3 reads CASSGPTNTEAFF. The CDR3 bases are TGTGCCAGCAGTGGCCCGACGAACACTGAAGCTTTCTTT.

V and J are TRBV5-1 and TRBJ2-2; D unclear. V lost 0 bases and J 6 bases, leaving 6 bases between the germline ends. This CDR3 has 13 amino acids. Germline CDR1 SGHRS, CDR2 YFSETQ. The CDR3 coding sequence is TGCGCCAGCAGCTTGGACGTTTCCGGGGAGCTGTTTTTT. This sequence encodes CASSLDVSGELFF.

The CDR3 sequence is CASRGTAYDYGYTF. In DNA, the CDR3 is TGTGCCAGCAGAGGTACAGCCTATGACTATGGCTACACCTTC. This chain connects TRBV6-1 to TRBJ1-2; D is unresolved. Germline assignment: CDR1 MNHNS and CDR2 SASEGT. V was pared by 6 bases and J by 3 bases, with 14 bases between. The CDR3 sequence is 14 residues long.

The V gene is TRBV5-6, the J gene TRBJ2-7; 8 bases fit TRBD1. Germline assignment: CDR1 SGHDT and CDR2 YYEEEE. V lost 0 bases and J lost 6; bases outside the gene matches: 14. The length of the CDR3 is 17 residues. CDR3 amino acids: CASSLAQGGTGYSEQYF. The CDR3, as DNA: TGTGCCAGCAGCTTGGCACAAGGGGGGACAGGCTATAGCGAGCAGTACTTC.

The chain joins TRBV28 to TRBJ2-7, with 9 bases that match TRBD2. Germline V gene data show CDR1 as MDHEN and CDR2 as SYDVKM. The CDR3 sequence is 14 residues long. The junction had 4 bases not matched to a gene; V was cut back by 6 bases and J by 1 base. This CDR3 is CASRKAGGSYEQYF. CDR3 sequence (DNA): TGTGCCAGCAGGAAGGCGGGAGGGTCCTACGAGCAGTACTTC.

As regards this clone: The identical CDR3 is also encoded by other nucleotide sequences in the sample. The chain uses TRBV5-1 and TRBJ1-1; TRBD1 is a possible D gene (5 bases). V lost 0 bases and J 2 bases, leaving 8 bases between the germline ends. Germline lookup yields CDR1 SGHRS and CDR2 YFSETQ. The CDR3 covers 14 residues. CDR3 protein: CASSLDRDNTEAFF. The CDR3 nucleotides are TGCGCCAGCAGCTTGGACCGGGACAACACTGAAGCTTTCTTT.